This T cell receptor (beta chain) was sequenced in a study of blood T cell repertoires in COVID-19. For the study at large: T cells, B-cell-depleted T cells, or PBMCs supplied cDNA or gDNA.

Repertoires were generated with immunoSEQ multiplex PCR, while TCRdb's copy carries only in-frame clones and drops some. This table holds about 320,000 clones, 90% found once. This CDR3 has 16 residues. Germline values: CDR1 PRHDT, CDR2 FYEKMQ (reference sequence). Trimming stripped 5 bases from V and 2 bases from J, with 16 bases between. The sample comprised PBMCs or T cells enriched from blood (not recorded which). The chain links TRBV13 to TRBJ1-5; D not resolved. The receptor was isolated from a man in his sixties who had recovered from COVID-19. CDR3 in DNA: TGTGCCAGCAGCAGATTCACAGAAATGGGCAATCAGCCCCAGCATTTT. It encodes CASSRFTEMGNQPQHF.